This note documents a single TCR beta chain sequence. The data derive from a study of blood T cell repertoires in COVID-19. The wider study: The United States, Italy and Spain supplied acute and convalescent COVID-19 samples.

Authors' data handling: Estimates of nucleated cell counts were drawn from the amplification of reference gene primers. Measured with immunoSEQ multiplex PCR; TCRdb has only the in-frame clones, and not every one. For V, J and clone size, that table is used; D and trimming come from the DNA. The sample carries 62,000 or so clones, approximately 85% recorded once. The CDR3 has 18 amino acids. Trimming removed 4 bases at V and 1 base at J, with 23 bases between. Per germline, CDR1 SGHRS and CDR2 YFSETQ. This TCR was sampled from a human donor in a cohort sampled during active COVID-19. Input material: peripheral blood. This chain uses TRBV5-1 with TRBJ1-1; maybe TRBD1 (5 bases). The CDR3 bases are TGCGCCAGCAGCCCCCTGGCTGGCCGCTCCCAGGGGAACACTGAAGCTTTCTTT. Its translation is CASSPLAGRSQGNTEAFF.